This T cell receptor beta chain was identified in a study of blood T cell repertoires in COVID-19. CDR3 length equals 13 residues. V dropped 5 bases and J dropped 4 bases, with 11 bases sitting between them. In the original analysis: Amplification of reference gene primers provided the estimated nucleated cell counts. Assay: immunoSEQ multiplex PCR; the TCRdb copy retains only in-frame clones and omits some. Clonal size and the V and J genes are those of that table, whereas D and trimming came from the DNA. In the table there are about 150,000 clones, 75% to 90% of which are singletons. The TCR comes from a human donor in a cohort sampled during active COVID-19. The chain couples TRBV12-3 or TRBV12-4 to TRBJ1-2; D gene ambiguous. Specimen: peripheral blood. The CDR3, as DNA: TGTGCCAGCAGTCCGAGACCGGGCTATGGCTACACCTTC. It encodes CASSPRPGYGYTF.